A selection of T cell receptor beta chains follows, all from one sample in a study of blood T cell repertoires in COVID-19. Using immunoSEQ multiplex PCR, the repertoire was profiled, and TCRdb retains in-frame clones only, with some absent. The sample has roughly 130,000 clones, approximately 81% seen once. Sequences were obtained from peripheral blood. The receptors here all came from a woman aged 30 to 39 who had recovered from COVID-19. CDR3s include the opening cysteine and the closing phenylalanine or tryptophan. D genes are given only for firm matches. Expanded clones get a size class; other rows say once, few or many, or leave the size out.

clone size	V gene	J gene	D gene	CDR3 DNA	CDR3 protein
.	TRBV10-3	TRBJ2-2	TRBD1	TGTGCCATCGGTCGGACAGGCGACACCGGGGAGCTGTTTTTT	CAIGRTGDTGELFF
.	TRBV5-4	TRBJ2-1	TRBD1	TGTGCCAGCAGCTTGCCGACAGGGAACAATGAGCAGTTCTTC	CASSLPTGNNEQFF
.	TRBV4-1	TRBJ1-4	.	TGCGCCAGCAGCCAAGATCACGGCAGGGGCCAGAAGATGTTTTTT	CASSQDHGRGQKMFF
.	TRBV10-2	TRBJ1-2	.	TGCGCCAGTGAGGGTGGTCCGGAGGGTTACACCTTC	CASEGGPEGYTF
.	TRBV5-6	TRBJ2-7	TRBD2	TGTGCCAGCAGCTCGTTAGCGGGGTCCTACGAGCAGTACTTC	CASSSLAGSYEQYF
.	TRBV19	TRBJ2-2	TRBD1	TGTGCCAGTAGTATAGAAGGGGGCTGGAACACCGGGGAGCTGTTTTTT	CASSIEGGWNTGELFF
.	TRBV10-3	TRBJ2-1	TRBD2	TGTGCCATCAGCCTGACTAGCGGGGACAATGAGCAGTTCTTC	CAISLTSGDNEQFF
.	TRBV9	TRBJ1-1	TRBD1	TGTGCCAGCAGCGTAGTGTCAGGGGGCACTGAAGCTTTCTTT	CASSVVSGGTEAFF
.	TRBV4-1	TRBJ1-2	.	TGCGCCAGCAGCCAAGATGTGACAGTGCAAGGCTACACCTTC	CASSQDVTVQGYTF
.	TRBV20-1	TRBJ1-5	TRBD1	TGCAGTGCTAGTAATATGGACAGGATGAATCAGCCCCAGCATTTT	CSASNMDRMNQPQHF
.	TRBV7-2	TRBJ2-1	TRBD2	TGTGCCAGCAGCTTGCGGGGGGTTACTAGCGGAGGAGTTGAGCAGTTCTTC	CASSLRGVTSGGVEQFF
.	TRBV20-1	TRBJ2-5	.	TGCAGTGGGGGCCACCAAGAGACCCAGTACTTC	CSGGHQETQYF
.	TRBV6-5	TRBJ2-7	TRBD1	TGTGCCAGCAACCGGGACAGATTTCCTTCCTACGAGCAGTACTTC	CASNRDRFPSYEQYF
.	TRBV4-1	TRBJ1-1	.	TGCGCCAGCAGCCGGTGGGGCTCCCCCAACCGAAACACTGAAGCTTTCTTT	CASSRWGSPNRNTEAFF
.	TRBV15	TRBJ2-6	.	TGTGCCACCAGCAAGAGGGCCGGGGCCAACGTCCTGACTTTC	CATSKRAGANVLTF
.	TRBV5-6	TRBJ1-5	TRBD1	TGTGCCAGCAGCACATTGAACCGACAGGGACGCAATCAGCCCCAGCATTTT	CASSTLNRQGRNQPQHF
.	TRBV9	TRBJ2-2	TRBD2	TGTGCCAGCAGCCCGTTGGCGGGGGGGAACACCGGGGAGCTGTTTTTT	CASSPLAGGNTGELFF
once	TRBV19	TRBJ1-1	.	TGTGCCAGTAGTCCTCAGGCCGTGAACACTGAAGCTTTCTTT	CASSPQAVNTEAFF
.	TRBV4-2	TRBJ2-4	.	TGTGCCAGCAGCCAAGATCCAGCAGGGCTAGCCAAAAACATTCAGTACTTC	CASSQDPAGLAKNIQYF
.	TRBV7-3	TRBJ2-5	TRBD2	TGTGCCAGCAGCTTAGGGACTAGCCAAGAGACCCAGTACTTC	CASSLGTSQETQYF
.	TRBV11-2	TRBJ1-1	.	TGTGCCAGCAGCTTGACAGGATTAGGTAGTACTGAAGCTTTCTTT	CASSLTGLGSTEAFF
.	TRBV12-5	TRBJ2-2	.	TGTGCTAGTGGTTTGGTCCTTACCGGGTCCCTGGGGAACACCGGGGAGCTGTTTTTT	CASGLVLTGSLGNTGELFF
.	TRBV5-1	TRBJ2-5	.	TGCGCCAGCAGCTTCCTAGCGGAGACCCAGTACTTC	CASSFLAETQYF
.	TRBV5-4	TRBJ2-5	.	TGTGCCAGCAGCTTGGAGGGGGGGCGAGGAGAGACCCAGTACTTC	CASSLEGGRGETQYF
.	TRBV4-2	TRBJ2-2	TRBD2	TGTGCCAGCAGACGTACTAGCGGGAGCTCCGGGGAGCTGTTTTTT	CASRRTSGSSGELFF
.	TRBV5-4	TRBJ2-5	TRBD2	TGTGCCAGCAGACGTGGGACTAGCGGGACACAAGAGACCCAGTACTTC	CASRRGTSGTQETQYF
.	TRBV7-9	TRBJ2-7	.	TGTGCCAGCAGCTTAGGAGCAGGGCAATACGAGCAGTACTTC	CASSLGAGQYEQYF
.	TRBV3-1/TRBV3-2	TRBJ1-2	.	TGTGCCAGCAGCCAAGATTGGGGAGGGGATTACTACACCTTC	CASSQDWGGDYYTF
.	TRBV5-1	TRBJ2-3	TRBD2	TGCGCCAGTCAGCGGGGTAGCACAGATACGCAGTATTTT	CASQRGSTDTQYF
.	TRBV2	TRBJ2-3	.	TGTGCCAGCAGTGGCGGGACTCTCACAGATACGCAGTATTTT	CASSGGTLTDTQYF
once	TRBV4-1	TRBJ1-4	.	TGCGCCAGCAGCTACGAGATCGGCAGGGCTAATGAAAAACTGTTTTTT	CASSYEIGRANEKLFF
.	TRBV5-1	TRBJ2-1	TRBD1	TGCGCCAGCAGCCTCGGACAGGGTGGGTCCTACAATGAGCAGTTCTTC	CASSLGQGGSYNEQFF
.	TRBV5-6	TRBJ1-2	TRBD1	TGTGCCAGCAGCTCCCGGGACAGGGATGGCTACACCTTC	CASSSRDRDGYTF
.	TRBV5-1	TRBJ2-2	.	TGCGCCAGCAGCACAACCGGGACTTCGAACACCGGGGAGCTGTTTTTT	CASSTTGTSNTGELFF
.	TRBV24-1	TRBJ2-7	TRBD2	TGTGCCACCTTCTCCCAGACTAGCGGGGAGCCCGGCTCCTACGAGCAGTACTTC	CATFSQTSGEPGSYEQYF
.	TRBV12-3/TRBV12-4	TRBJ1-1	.	TGTGCCAGCAGTTATATCAACACTGAAGCTTTCTTT	CASSYINTEAFF
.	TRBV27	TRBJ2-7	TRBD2	TGTGCCAGCAGTCACCCGACTAGCGGGAGCGAGCAGTACTTC	CASSHPTSGSEQYF
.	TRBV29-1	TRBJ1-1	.	TGCAGCGTTTCCAGGGATGGCTCTGAAGCTTTCTTT	CSVSRDGSEAFF
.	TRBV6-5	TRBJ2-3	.	TGTGCCAGCAGTCTCAGACGGAGGGATACGCAGTATTTT	CASSLRRRDTQYF
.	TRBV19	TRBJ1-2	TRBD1	TGTGCCAGTAGTCCGGACAGGGTCAGACTGGGACCTAACTATGGCTACACCTTC	CASSPDRVRLGPNYGYTF
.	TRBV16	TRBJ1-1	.	TGTGCCAGCAGCCGAATGACAGATCCAGAGGAAGCTTTCTTT	CASSRMTDPEEAFF
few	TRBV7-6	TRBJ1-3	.	TGTGCCAGCAGCCCAGGTGGCGGAAACACCATATATTTT	CASSPGGGNTIYF
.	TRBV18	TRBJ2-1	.	TGTGCCAGCTCACCGTTCGGACAGCACAATGAGCAGTTCTTC	CASSPFGQHNEQFF
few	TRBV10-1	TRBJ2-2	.	TGCGCCAGCAGTACCGGGACTCTGAACACCGGGGAGCTGTTTTTT	CASSTGTLNTGELFF
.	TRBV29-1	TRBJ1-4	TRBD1	TGCAGCGTATCTCCGGGACAGGGGTCGCGGGAAAAACTGTTTTTT	CSVSPGQGSREKLFF
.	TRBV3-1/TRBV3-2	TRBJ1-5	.	TGTGCCAGCAGCCAAGCCTTGAGGAATCAGCCCCAGCATTTT	CASSQALRNQPQHF
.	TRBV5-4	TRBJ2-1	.	TGTGCCAGCAGCTTTGGGGGAGGTGACCCCAATGAGCAGTTCTTC	CASSFGGGDPNEQFF
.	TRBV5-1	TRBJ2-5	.	TGCGCCAGCAGCTCCAAAGAGACCCAGTACTTC	CASSSKETQYF
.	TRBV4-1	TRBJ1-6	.	TGCGCCAGCAGCCAAGAGGAGGTTTTGACACCCCTCCACTTT	CASSQEEVLTPLHF
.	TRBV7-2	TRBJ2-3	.	TGTGCCAGCAGCGTGACACTAGTGACGGGTACAGATACGCAGTATTTT	CASSVTLVTGTDTQYF
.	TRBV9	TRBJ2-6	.	TGTGCCAGCAGCCTTAACTCTGGGGCCAACGTCCTGACTTTC	CASSLNSGANVLTF
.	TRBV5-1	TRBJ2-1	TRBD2	TGCGCCAGCAGCTTGGCTAGCGGGATCTACAATGAGCAGTTCTTC	CASSLASGIYNEQFF
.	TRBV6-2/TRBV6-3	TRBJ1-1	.	TGTGCCAGCAGCCTATCGGGGAACACTGAAGCTTTCTTT	CASSLSGNTEAFF